The 27 T cell receptor beta chains presented below share a single source sample, sequenced in a study of identical twins. TCRdb processed the 5' RACE reads anew with MiXCR; each CDR3 protein has one entry. The data contain a few hundred thousand distinct CDR3 sequences, roughly 9% of them singletons. Sequences were obtained from naive T cells sorted from blood. These receptors came from a woman aged 45-60 years in good health.

The sample holds many counts of this clonotype. The J gene is TRBJ2-1, the V gene TRBV5-1; tentatively, D is TRBD2 (5 bases). V lost 4 bases and J 3 bases, leaving 11 bases between the germline ends. The CDR3 runs 14 residues. Per germline, CDR1 SGHRS and CDR2 YFSETQ. CDR3 sequence reads: CASSLGLGYNEQFF. The DNA of the CDR3 is TGCGCCAGCAGCCTTGGACTGGGCTACAATGAGCAGTTCTTC.

The J gene is TRBJ2-3, the V gene TRBV7-8; no definite D call. The CDR3 loop spans 17 amino acids. The germline V gene encodes CDR1 SGHVS and CDR2 FQNEAQ. V lost 1 base and J lost 0, with 14 bases in between. This CDR3 is CASSLEGSPTSTDTQYF. In DNA, the CDR3 is TGTGCCAGCAGCTTAGAGGGCAGCCCAACCAGCACAGATACGCAGTATTTT.

The table lists this clonotype with many counts. V usage is TRBV12-3 or TRBV12-4 and J usage is TRBJ2-7; a possible D gene is TRBD1 (7 bases). The CDR3 has 13 amino acids. Trimming left V 5 bases short and J 7 bases short, with 15 bases between. The CDR3 DNA reads as TGTGCCAGCAGTCATAAGGGGGCGGGAGAGCAGTACTTC. Its translation is CASSHKGAGEQYF.

This clonotype was picked up many times. V is TRBV12-3 or TRBV12-4 and J is TRBJ1-1, with D unresolved. Trimming stripped 5 bases from V and 2 bases from J, with 6 bases between. The CDR3 consists of 12 residues. The CDR3 protein is CASSGPNTEAFF. In nucleotides, the CDR3 is TGTGCCAGCAGTGGACCAAACACTGAAGCTTTCTTT.

This chain's CDR3 is CASSLGGKHNEQFF. CDR3 nucleotides: TGTGCCAGCAGTTTGGGAGGGAAACACAATGAGCAGTTCTTC. The chain employs TRBV12-3 or TRBV12-4 and TRBJ2-1, with 7 bases that match TRBD2. V gave up 3 bases and J gave up 5 bases; unmatched junction bases: 4. The CDR3 contains 14 residues.

In this sample, this clonotype turned up a few times. This chain links TRBV6-2 or TRBV6-3 with TRBJ2-2, with 12 bases matching TRBD2. This CDR3 comprises 19 residues. The germline V gene encodes CDR1 MNHEY and CDR2 SVGEGT. J was trimmed by 3 bases and V by 5 bases; bases with no gene match: 13. CDR3 loop: CASSPPRASGRAHTGELFF. Written as DNA, the CDR3 is TGTGCCAGCAGTCCACCGCGAGCTAGCGGGAGGGCCCACACCGGGGAGCTGTTTTTT.

The sample holds a few counts of this clonotype. The chain uses TRBV12-3 or TRBV12-4 and TRBJ2-2, with 8 bases matching TRBD1. Unmatched junction bases numbered 9, after V lost 7 bases and J lost 8 bases. The CDR3 is made up of 14 amino acids. CDR3 region: CASNPWTGTGELFF. The CDR3 coding sequence is TGTGCCAGCAATCCTTGGACAGGGACTGGGGAGCTGTTTTTT.

This clonotype was observed at least ten times. The gene calls are TRBV9 and TRBJ2-1; TRBD2 matches 8 bases. The CDR3 has 15 residues. V shed 0 bases, J shed 5 bases, and the junction held 4 bases outside the gene matches. Germline CDR1 is SGDLS and CDR2 is YYNGEE. The CDR3 nucleotides read TGTGCCAGCAGCGTAGCCGGGGGGGACAACAATGAGCAGTTCTTC. Residues: CASSVAGGDNNEQFF.

The V gene is TRBV29-1, the J gene TRBJ2-1, with TRBD2 matching over 9 bases. Germline CDR1 reads SQVTM; CDR2 reads ANQGSEA. V shed 0 bases, J shed 4 bases, and the junction held 7 bases outside the gene matches. The CDR3 has 16 residues. The CDR3 sequence: CSVEEESGRFYNEQFF. In DNA, the CDR3 is TGCAGCGTTGAAGAGGAAAGCGGGAGGTTTTACAATGAGCAGTTCTTC.

This clonotype has just a few counts. The chain couples TRBV29-1 to TRBJ1-2, with TRBD1 matching 8 bases. The germline CDR1 and CDR2 sequences are SQVTM and ANQGSEA. This CDR3 contains 13 residues. With V trimmed by 7 bases and J by 4 bases, 8 bases remained unmatched. Here the CDR3 DNA reads TGCAGCGCCATGGACAGGGCTAGCTATGGCTACACCTTC. Encoded protein: CSAMDRASYGYTF.

The chain uses TRBV28 and TRBJ1-5, with 8 bases aligning to TRBD1. The CDR3 runs 16 residues. CDR1 and CDR2 (germline): MDHEN, SYDVKM. V gave up 5 bases and J gave up 2 bases; unmatched junction bases: 8. CDR3 nucleotide sequence: TGTGCCAGCAGTCCTCGGACAGGGCTTGGCAATCAGCCCCAGCATTTT. It specifies CASSPRTGLGNQPQHF.

This clonotype has just a few counts. The J gene is TRBJ1-4, the V gene TRBV29-1; D not resolved. This CDR3 has 12 residues. V shed 5 bases and J shed 5 bases, with 9 bases lying between them. The V gene's germline CDR1 is SQVTM and CDR2 ANQGSEA. CDR3 sequence reads: CSVSPGNEKLFF. Written as DNA, the CDR3 is TGCAGCGTTTCGCCCGGGAATGAAAAACTGTTTTTT.

The rearrangement links TRBV11-3 to TRBJ2-3, with D perhaps TRBD2 (5 bases). CDR3 length: 16 residues. Germline lookup yields CDR1 SGHNT and CDR2 YENEEA. With 5 bases removed from V and 1 base from J, the gap between germline ends came to 16 bases. The CDR3 region is CASSQRRTQRTDTQYF. The CDR3 DNA reads TGTGCCAGCAGCCAACGGAGGACCCAGCGCACAGATACGCAGTATTTT.

This clonotype was seen ten or more times. V gene TRBV2 combines with J gene TRBJ2-2; the D is unclear. Trimming stripped 1 base from V and 6 bases from J, with 3 bases between. Germline V gene sequence: CDR1 SNHLY, CDR2 FYNNEI. The CDR3 covers 12 residues. The CDR3 sequence: CASSEGPGELFF. CDR3 in DNA: TGTGCCAGCAGTGAAGGCCCCGGGGAGCTGTTTTTT.

The chain couples TRBV4-1 to TRBJ2-2, with D unclear. The CDR3 extends over 13 amino acids. V was cut by 10 bases and J by 1 base, with 10 bases left in between. Germline V gene sequence: CDR1 MGHRA, CDR2 YSYEKL. For the CDR3, the DNA is TGCGCCACCCGCGCTGGGAACACCGGGGAGCTGTTTTTT. Translated, it gives CATRAGNTGELFF.

V and J are TRBV12-3 or TRBV12-4 and TRBJ2-7; 7 bases agree with TRBD2. This CDR3 has 14 amino acids. The J segment lost 4 bases and the V segment lost 6 bases, leaving 9 bases of the junction unmatched. The DNA of the CDR3 is TGTGCCAGCAGGGTGGGACTAAGCTTTTACGAGCAGTACTTC. Residues: CASRVGLSFYEQYF.

This chain connects TRBV20-1 to TRBJ2-7; the D is unclear. The CDR3 runs 15 residues. V was clipped by 0 bases and J by 2 bases, with 14 bases between them. Germline V gives CDR1 DFQATT, CDR2 SNEGSKA (reference sequence). The CDR3 loop reads CSARDSSEATYEQYV. The CDR3 region has the DNA TGCAGTGCTAGAGATAGTTCCGAGGCCACCTACGAGCAGTACGTC.

The V call is TRBV20-1, the J call TRBJ1-1; D may be TRBD1 (5 bases). Trimming left V 5 bases short and J 4 bases short, with 14 bases between. The germline V gene encodes CDR1 DFQATT and CDR2 SNEGSKA (reference sequence). This CDR3 is built from 13 residues. CDR3 region: CSARFGGTTEAFF. The DNA for the CDR3 is TGCAGTGCTCGATTCGGTGGGACCACTGAAGCTTTCTTT.

This chain's CDR3 is CASSLGHPSYEQFF. The CDR3 coding sequence is TGTGCCAGCAGCTTGGGCCACCCGTCTTATGAGCAGTTCTTC. The chain has TRBV7-2 and TRBJ2-1; no reliable D call. Trimming took 3 bases from V and 8 from J, leaving 14 bases between them. The CDR3 spans 14 residues. CDR1 and CDR2 from the germline V gene are SGHTA and FQGNSA.

Only a few counts were recorded for this clonotype. The chain is built from TRBV9 and TRBJ2-2, with unresolved D. V was shortened by 2 bases and J by 6 bases, with 5 bases between the two germline ends. The CDR3 length is 12 residues. Germline CDR1 reads SGDLS; CDR2 reads YYNGEE. The CDR3 DNA is TGTGCCAGCAGCGTTAATCCCGGGGAGCTGTTTTTT. Its protein product is CASSVNPGELFF.

V and J are TRBV9 and TRBJ2-3, with 11 bases identical to TRBD2. This CDR3 spans 19 amino acids. The ends lost 3 bases at V and 3 bases at J; junction bases unmatched: 15. Germline CDR1 and CDR2: SGDLS and YYNGEE. CDR3 nucleotide sequence: TGTGCCAGCAGCGCACTAGCGGGAGTAACAGTGGTCTCGACAGATACGCAGTATTTT. Encoded protein: CASSALAGVTVVSTDTQYF.

J is TRBJ2-3 and V is TRBV24-1; D is perhaps TRBD2 (5 bases). The CDR3 length is 17 residues. Germline V gene lookup returns CDR1 KGHDR and CDR2 SFDVKD. Trimming removed 4 bases at V and 3 bases at J, with 19 bases between. The CDR3 here is CATSDRSLRERTDTQYF. The CDR3 region has the DNA TGTGCCACCAGTGACCGGAGTTTGAGGGAGAGGACAGATACGCAGTATTTT.

This clonotype came up many times. The J gene is TRBJ2-7, the V gene TRBV6-5; no reliable D call. The V and J ends lost 5 bases and 1 base respectively, with 12 bases between them. This CDR3 has 14 residues. Germline V gene sequence: CDR1 MNHEY, CDR2 SVGAGI. The DNA of the CDR3 is TGTGCCAGCAGTCTTGGCACCAGTTCCTACGAGCAGTACTTC. It translates to CASSLGTSSYEQYF.

In its sample, this clonotype was seen a few times. The chain has TRBV5-1 and TRBJ2-5; D is perhaps TRBD1 or TRBD2 (5 bases each). The length of the CDR3 is 16 residues. Germline CDR1 is SGHRS and CDR2 is YFSETQ. V gave up 0 bases and J gave up 3 bases, with 15 bases separating them. CDR3 region: CASSLVSRGVEETQYF. The DNA for the CDR3 is TGCGCCAGCAGCTTGGTGTCTAGAGGGGTCGAAGAGACCCAGTACTTC.

The chain couples TRBV2 to TRBJ2-2; D uncertain. The CDR3 spans 12 residues. Germline CDR1 is SNHLY and CDR2 is FYNNEI. The V gene lost 2 bases and the J gene lost 7 bases, with 5 bases spanning the gap. The chain's CDR3 is CASSERLGELFF. As DNA, the CDR3 is TGTGCCAGCAGTGAAAGGCTCGGGGAGCTGTTTTTT.

This chain links TRBV6-6 with TRBJ1-5; TRBD1 aligns across 12 bases. This CDR3 comprises 17 residues. Germline lookup yields CDR1 MNHNY and CDR2 SVGAGI (reference sequence). V gave up 6 bases and J gave up 7 bases; unmatched junction bases: 13. The CDR3 nucleotides are TGTGCCAGCAGCTCCTCTCCGGGACAGGGGGCGAGGCAGCCCCAGCATTTT. Its protein is CASSSSPGQGARQPQHF.

The chain uses TRBV6-2 or TRBV6-3 and TRBJ1-5; a possible D gene is TRBD1 (5 bases). Deletions cut 6 bases from V and 2 bases from J, with 11 bases between. Looked up from germline, CDR1 is MNHEY and CDR2 is SVGEGT. This CDR3 is built from 14 residues. CDR3 sequence: CASRSREGNQPQHF. CDR3 nucleotides: TGTGCCAGCAGAAGCAGGGAGGGCAATCAGCCCCAGCATTTT.